This T cell receptor beta chain was sequenced in a study of shared clonotypes between healthy human individuals. Looking at the study overall: Each donor had three CD4 naive, three CD4 memory, two CD8 naive and one CD8 memory plate. Study results and limitations: Sorted-subset samples were not fully sequenced, rarefaction indicated. Among donors, sharing of clonotypes was expected to be affected by sequencing depth.

The naive CD8 fraction comprised CD45RO-negative cells positively selected for CCR7 and excluded terminally differentiated effector memory CD45RA+ cells. As regards this clone: What it binds is unknown.

Clones were sequenced by immunoSEQ multiplex PCR, and TCRdb holds only the in-frame ones, with some missing. In the table there are about 2.1 million clones, about 94% of which are singletons. The source is a man younger than 30 in good health. Some clones in this sample may be carry-over from other donors' samples. Sequenced input: naive CD8+ T cells from PBMCs.

CDR3 DNA sequence: TGTGCCAGCAGTGAATCCGGAGGTACCGGGGAGCTGTTTTTT. It translates to CASSESGGTGELFF. V gene TRBV6-1 combines with J gene TRBJ2-2, with a possible D match to TRBD2 (5 bases). The CDR3 runs 14 residues. V lost 2 bases and J lost 5, with 9 bases in between. Germline V gives CDR1 MNHNS, CDR2 SASEGT.